This T cell receptor beta chain was captured in a study of CD8 T cells in Susac syndrome. Random hexamers were used to reverse transcribe an amount of about 0.45 to 1 ug RNA. One entry per CDR3 protein results from TCRdb running MiXCR on the immunoSEQ multiplex PCR reads. The repertoire includes a few hundred thousand distinct CDR3 sequences, around 95% of them detected once, and about 0.07% sits in the top ten. The sequenced material came from CD4+ T cells from PBMCs. This receptor was taken from a human donor with multiple sclerosis.

The CDR3 reads CASSRGGVVKETQYF. The CDR3 DNA is TGTGCCAGCAGCCGGGGAGGGGTAGTAAAAGAGACCCAGTACTTC. V is TRBV9 and J is TRBJ2-5, with TRBD2 identical over 7 bases. The CDR3 has 15 amino acids. Germline V lookup: CDR1 SGDLS, CDR2 YYNGEE. The V gene end was trimmed by 4 bases and the J gene end by 3 bases; junction bases not matched to a gene: 9.